This is a list of T cell receptor beta chains from one sample in a study of T cells after yellow fever vaccination. TCRdb processed the 5' RACE reads anew with MiXCR; each CDR3 protein has one entry. The sample shows some 350,000 distinct CDR3 sequences, roughly 4.3% of them seen only once. The specimen comprised PBMCs, sampled 5 days after the yellow fever booster vaccination. The receptors were gathered from a young man who received the YFV17D yellow fever vaccine. CDR3s include the opening cysteine and the closing phenylalanine or tryptophan. D genes are given only for firm matches. Clone size appears in some rows only: once, few, many, or a class for an expanded clone.

J gene | V gene | D gene | clone size | CDR3 protein | CDR3 DNA
TRBJ1-5 | TRBV7-2 | - | few | CASSLGGRYQPQHF | TGTGCCAGCAGCCTGGGTGGGCGGTATCAGCCCCAGCATTTT
TRBJ2-2 | TRBV29-1 | TRBD1 | few | CSVVPDRGFDTGELFF | TGCAGCGTTGTCCCCGACAGGGGGTTCGACACCGGGGAGCTGTTTTTT
TRBJ1-5 | TRBV29-1 | - | few | CSVAEGGGNQPQHF | TGCAGCGTTGCGGAGGGAGGAGGCAATCAGCCCCAGCATTTT
TRBJ1-5 | TRBV4-1 | - | few | CASTLSGYSNQPQHF | TGCGCCAGCACCCTATCGGGGTATAGCAATCAGCCCCAGCATTTT
TRBJ2-1 | TRBV27 | - | - | CASSLIPQISSYNEQFF | TGTGCCAGCAGTTTAATCCCGCAAATCAGCTCCTACAATGAGCAGTTCTTC
TRBJ1-5 | TRBV5-1 | TRBD1 | few | CASSIGTEWGQPQHF | TGCGCCAGCAGCATAGGGACAGAATGGGGTCAGCCCCAGCATTTT
TRBJ1-2 | TRBV7-2 | TRBD1 | few | CASSPGGTGGVRYGYTF | TGTGCCAGCAGCCCAGGCGGGACAGGGGGCGTAAGATATGGCTACACCTTC
TRBJ1-2 | TRBV5-1 | TRBD1 | few | CASSNGQGGLFTF | TGCGCCAGCAGCAACGGACAGGGCGGCTTATTCACCTTC
TRBJ2-2 | TRBV4-1 | TRBD1 | - | CASSPKWGTAITGELFF | TGCGCCAGCAGCCCTAAATGGGGGACAGCCATTACCGGGGAGCTGTTTTTT
TRBJ2-7 | TRBV7-7 | - | many | CASSYTDGTQQYF | TGTGCCAGCAGCTACACCGATGGGACTCAGCAGTACTTC
TRBJ1-2 | TRBV4-1 | TRBD1 | few | CASSQDTGDYGYTF | TGCGCCAGCAGCCAAGATACAGGGGACTATGGCTACACCTTC
TRBJ1-4 | TRBV5-1 | TRBD1 | - | CASSLGQGAREKLFF | TGCGCCAGCAGCCTCGGACAGGGGGCTAGGGAAAAACTGTTTTTT
TRBJ2-5 | TRBV7-6 | - | few | CASSFVPQKETQYF | TGTGCCAGCAGCTTTGTTCCACAGAAAGAGACCCAGTACTTC
TRBJ2-2 | TRBV4-1 | - | many | CASSQSGELFF | TGCGCCAGCAGCCAATCCGGGGAGCTGTTTTTT
TRBJ2-3 | TRBV5-1 | TRBD2 | few | CASTSGTSVTDTQYF | TGCGCCAGCACCTCCGGGACTAGCGTAACAGATACGCAGTATTTT
TRBJ1-1 | TRBV4-2 | - | many | CASSQAERNTEAFF | TGTGCCAGCAGCCAAGCTGAGAGGAACACTGAAGCTTTCTTT
TRBJ2-5 | TRBV7-9 | - | - | CASSLDRWQETQYF | TGTGCCAGCAGCTTAGATCGCTGGCAAGAGACCCAGTACTTC
TRBJ2-3 | TRBV27 | - | - | CASSLSRIHTDTQYF | TGTGCCAGCAGTTTGTCGAGGATCCACACAGATACGCAGTATTTT
TRBJ2-5 | TRBV7-9 | - | - | CASSFYASQETQYF | TGTGCCAGCAGCTTCTACGCTAGCCAAGAGACCCAGTACTTC
TRBJ2-5 | TRBV6-2/TRBV6-3 | TRBD2 | many | CASRRQLAGGRVERTETQYF | TGTGCCAGCAGGCGCCAACTAGCGGGGGGGCGAGTCGAGAGGACAGAGACCCAGTACTTC
TRBJ1-1 | TRBV27 | - | many | CASSSPTREGTEAFF | TGTGCCAGCAGTTCGCCCACTAGGGAAGGCACTGAAGCTTTCTTT
TRBJ2-1 | TRBV6-5 | TRBD1 | - | CASSPSGQGAPNNEQFF | TGTGCCAGCAGTCCCTCCGGACAGGGGGCCCCTAACAATGAGCAGTTCTTC
TRBJ2-1 | TRBV6-2/TRBV6-3 | TRBD1 | - | CASSPDRANEQFF | TGTGCCAGCAGCCCCGACAGGGCCAATGAGCAGTTCTTC
TRBJ1-2 | TRBV29-1 | - | - | CSVKNTENYGYTF | TGCAGCGTTAAAAACACCGAAAACTATGGCTACACCTTC
TRBJ1-1 | TRBV4-2 | - | - | CASSQEVGTEAFF | TGTGCCAGCAGCCAAGAGGTAGGCACTGAAGCTTTCTTT
TRBJ2-7 | TRBV4-1 | - | - | CASSLSWTEIYEQYF | TGCGCCAGCAGCCTCTCATGGACAGAAATCTACGAGCAGTACTTC
TRBJ1-5 | TRBV10-3 | - | few | CAISEFAALEPQHF | TGTGCCATCAGTGAGTTTGCAGCCCTTGAGCCCCAGCATTTT
TRBJ1-1 | TRBV29-1 | - | many | CSVAHQGTEAFF | TGCAGCGTTGCGCATCAGGGAACCGAAGCTTTCTTT
TRBJ2-4 | TRBV27 | - | - | CASSLFFTAKNIQYF | TGTGCCAGCAGTTTATTCTTTACAGCCAAAAACATTCAGTACTTC
TRBJ1-2 | TRBV7-2 | - | few | CASTDQKLYGYTF | TGTGCCAGCACTGATCAGAAACTCTATGGCTACACCTTC
TRBJ2-5 | TRBV12-3/TRBV12-4 | TRBD1 | few | CASSTGTGLFQYF | TGTGCCAGCAGCACCGGGACAGGGCTATTCCAGTACTTC
TRBJ1-1 | TRBV29-1 | - | few | CSVDSSPNTEAFF | TGCAGCGTTGATAGCTCCCCGAACACTGAAGCTTTCTTT
TRBJ1-2 | TRBV6-5 | - | - | CASSYSESWSGYTF | TGTGCCAGCAGTTACTCTGAGTCTTGGTCTGGCTACACCTTC
TRBJ2-3 | TRBV7-2 | - | - | CASSLSRIRDTQYF | TGTGCCAGCAGCTTGTCGAGGATTCGAGATACGCAGTATTTT
TRBJ2-6 | TRBV9 | TRBD1 | - | CASSARTGGSGANVLTF | TGTGCCAGCAGCGCCAGGACAGGGGGCTCTGGGGCCAACGTCCTGACTTTC
TRBJ2-5 | TRBV25-1 | - | few | CASSDDRGSGETQYF | TGTGCCAGCAGTGACGACAGAGGGAGCGGAGAGACCCAGTACTTC
TRBJ2-1 | TRBV3-1 | - | many | CASSQFREGGQFF | TGTGCCAGCAGCCAATTCCGTGAGGGGGGGCAGTTCTTC
TRBJ1-1 | TRBV10-3 | - | few | CAISEPGQRTPMNTEAFF | TGTGCCATCAGTGAGCCCGGACAGAGAACGCCCATGAACACTGAAGCTTTCTTT
TRBJ1-6 | TRBV20-1 | - | - | CSAPLVMGGGSPLHF | TGCAGTGCTCCCCTCGTTATGGGGGGAGGTTCACCCCTCCACTTT
TRBJ2-3 | TRBV23-1 | TRBD1 | many | CASSQEPGQGRGDTQYF | TGCGCCAGCAGTCAAGAACCGGGACAGGGGAGAGGGGATACGCAGTATTTT
TRBJ2-3 | TRBV5-1 | - | - | CASRTLGRAPLRTDTQYF | TGCGCCAGCAGAACGTTAGGGCGGGCCCCGCTGCGCACAGATACGCAGTATTTT
TRBJ1-1 | TRBV19 | TRBD1 | many | CASSISRTGATEAFF | TGTGCCAGTAGTATTAGTCGGACAGGGGCAACTGAAGCTTTCTTT
TRBJ2-1 | TRBV5-1 | TRBD2 | - | CASSSTSGGFAYNEQFF | TGCGCCAGCAGCTCGACTAGCGGGGGGTTCGCCTACAATGAGCAGTTCTTC
TRBJ1-5 | TRBV5-1 | - | few | CASSEDGTGQPQHF | TGCGCCAGCAGTGAGGACGGGACTGGCCAGCCCCAGCATTTT
TRBJ2-3 | TRBV2 | TRBD1 | few | CASSGTGQGTDTQYF | TGTGCCAGCAGTGGGACAGGGCAAGGCACAGATACGCAGTATTTT
TRBJ1-2 | TRBV6-6 | - | - | CASTIGGGFGYTF | TGTGCCAGCACCATAGGGGGGGGTTTTGGCTACACCTTC
TRBJ1-5 | TRBV13 | - | few | CASSLRGASQPQHF | TGTGCCAGCAGCTTACGGGGTGCAAGTCAGCCCCAGCATTTT
TRBJ1-2 | TRBV2 | - | few | CASSEGFNTLFSNYGYTF | TGTGCCAGCAGTGAAGGTTTCAACACCCTGTTCTCTAACTATGGCTACACCTTC
TRBJ2-5 | TRBV7-2 | - | few | CASSLLGQGQETQYF | TGTGCCAGCAGCTTACTGGGGCAGGGCCAAGAGACCCAGTACTTC
TRBJ2-1 | TRBV30 | TRBD1 | - | CAWSEGQGVNEQFF | TGTGCCTGGAGTGAGGGACAGGGGGTTAATGAGCAGTTCTTC
TRBJ2-3 | TRBV10-2 | - | many | CASTALFGGQRTDTQYF | TGCGCCAGCACCGCTCTTTTTGGGGGGCAACGGACAGATACGCAGTATTTT
TRBJ1-2 | TRBV11-2 | - | - | CASSPLFGHLVGYTF | TGTGCCAGCAGTCCTCTATTTGGGCATTTAGTTGGCTACACCTTC
TRBJ2-7 | TRBV6-2/TRBV6-3 | - | - | CASSYSRGPVSYEQYF | TGTGCCAGCAGTTACTCGCGGGGCCCCGTCTCCTACGAGCAGTACTTC